The 17 T cell receptor beta chains presented below share a single source sample, sequenced in a study of T cell changes during pregnancy in multiple sclerosis. The method was immunoSEQ multiplex PCR; TCRdb's version includes in-frame clones alone and lacks a portion of them. The profile shows roughly 30,000 clones, approximately 92% of them singletons. The sequences come from CD8+ T cells from peripheral blood mononuclear cells, collected in the second trimester of pregnancy. Receptor source: a female donor with multiple sclerosis, enrolled in a pregnancy study.

The rearrangement joins TRBV11-2 to TRBJ1-5, with a weak D call TRBD1 (5 bases). V gave up 3 bases and J gave up 1 base, with 10 bases separating them. CDR1 and CDR2 from the germline V gene are SGHAT and FQNNGV. There are 15 residues in the CDR3. DNA of the CDR3: TGTGCCAGCAGCTTCGGACAAGGGAGCAATCAGCCCCAGCATTTT. Protein product: CASSFGQGSNQPQHF.

The gene calls are TRBV7-8 and TRBJ2-7; D unresolved. The CDR3 has 12 residues. The V and J ends lost 5 bases and 2 bases respectively, with 7 bases between them. Looked up from germline, CDR1 is SGHVS and CDR2 is FQNEAQ. CDR3 residues: CASSPNPYEQYF. The DNA for the CDR3 is TGTGCCAGCAGCCCTAACCCCTACGAGCAGTACTTC.

The chain links TRBV29-1 to TRBJ1-4; D remains unclear. The CDR3 spans 13 residues. V was shortened by 5 bases and J by 8 bases, with 15 bases between the two germline ends. Germline V gene lookup returns CDR1 SQVTM and CDR2 ANQGSEA. The CDR3 region has the DNA TGCAGCGTTAGCGGGAGTGAAGACGAAAAACTGTTTTTT. This encodes CSVSGSEDEKLFF.

V gene TRBV27 combines with J gene TRBJ2-3; 13 nucleotides match TRBD2. The CDR3 consists of 15 residues. J gave up 4 bases and V 7 bases, and 5 bases lay outside the gene matches. Germline lookup yields CDR1 MNHEY and CDR2 SMNVEV (reference sequence). In nucleotides, the CDR3 is TGTGCCAGCATCGGGACTAGCGGGATCGCAGATACGCAGTATTTT. Its protein product is CASIGTSGIADTQYF.

The V and J genes are TRBV6-6 and TRBJ2-3, with 13 bases identical to TRBD2. The V and J ends lost 10 bases and 2 bases, in that order; junction bases with no gene match: 6. CDR3 length: 15 amino acids. Germline V gene sequence: CDR1 MNHNY, CDR2 SVGAGI (reference sequence). The CDR3 DNA is TGTGCCATAGGGACTAGCGGGGTCTTCACAGATACGCAGTATTTT. As protein: CAIGTSGVFTDTQYF.

The chain links TRBV19 to TRBJ2-7, with 9 bases identical to TRBD1. In germline, CDR1 is LNHDA, CDR2 SQIVND (reference sequence). The CDR3 is made up of 14 amino acids. The junction had 4 bases not matched to a gene; V was cut back by 5 bases and J by 2 bases. The CDR3 sequence is CASSAGTGPYEQYF. In DNA, the CDR3 is TGTGCCAGTAGTGCCGGGACAGGGCCCTACGAGCAGTACTTC.

This chain connects TRBV25-1 to TRBJ2-3; the match to TRBD2 covers 9 bases. CDR1 MGHDK and CDR2 SYGVNS come from the germline V gene. This CDR3 contains 16 residues. V was clipped by 1 base and J by 6 bases; unmatched bases: 8. This CDR3 is CASSESSGRPRDTQYF. DNA of the CDR3: TGTGCCAGCAGTGAATCCAGCGGGAGGCCCAGGGATACGCAGTATTTT.

This clone was seen just once. This sequence joins TRBV2 and TRBJ2-6; possibly TRBD2 for D (5 bases). CDR1 and CDR2 from the germline V gene are SNHLY and FYNNEI. This CDR3 is built from 17 residues. V was shortened by 3 bases and J by 1 base, with 13 bases between the two germline ends. Here the CDR3 reads CASSETSGLSGANVLTF. CDR3 DNA: TGTGCCAGCAGTGAGACCTCTGGACTTTCTGGGGCCAACGTCCTGACTTTC.

This chain links TRBV7-3 with TRBJ2-1; 8 nucleotides line up with TRBD2. The V gene end was trimmed by 5 bases and the J gene end by 4 bases; junction bases not matched to a gene: 10. Germline V gene lookup returns CDR1 SGHTA and CDR2 FQGTGA. The CDR3 consists of 16 residues. CDR3 region: CASSLAAGGGYNEQFF. CDR3 DNA sequence: TGTGCCAGCAGCCTAGCCGCGGGGGGTGGTTACAATGAGCAGTTCTTC.

V gene TRBV7-8 combines with J gene TRBJ2-3, with TRBD2 matching over 11 bases. The length of the CDR3 is 16 residues. V was clipped by 5 bases and J by 1 base; unmatched bases: 5. Germline CDR1 is SGHVS and CDR2 is FQNEAQ. Here the CDR3 DNA reads TGTGCCAGCAGCGAGACTAGCGGGAAACGCACAGATACGCAGTATTTT. Translated: CASSETSGKRTDTQYF.

The V call is TRBV6-1, the J call TRBJ1-5, with 9 bases aligning to TRBD1. V was pared by 5 bases and J by 0 bases, with 2 bases of the junction left unmatched. Germline CDR1 and CDR2: MNHNS and SASEGT. The CDR3 is 15 residues long. CDR3 nucleotides: TGTGCCAGCAGTCGGGACAGGGTTAGCAATCAGCCCCAGCATTTT. It codes for CASSRDRVSNQPQHF.

The V call is TRBV11-1, the J call TRBJ1-2; TRBD1 aligns across 7 bases. The germline V gene has CDR1 SGHAT and CDR2 FQDESV (reference sequence). V shed 5 bases, J shed 8 bases, and the junction held 20 bases outside the gene matches. The CDR3 runs 17 residues. As DNA, the CDR3 is TGTGCCAGCAGCCCATGGGACAGCCCCGTGGATGTGGACGGCTACACCTTC. Residues: CASSPWDSPVDVDGYTF.

This clone has only one observation. The chain couples TRBV9 to TRBJ1-2, with 11 bases identical to TRBD1. The CDR3 covers 15 residues. Germline CDR1 reads SGDLS; CDR2 reads YYNGEE. With 3 bases clipped from V and 4 bases from J, the junction kept 5 bases outside the gene matches. Here the CDR3 DNA reads TGTGCCAGCAGCGGAGGGACAGGGGGTTTCTATGGCTACACCTTC. Translating gives CASSGGTGGFYGYTF.

The chain joins TRBV27 to TRBJ2-2, with 8 bases matching TRBD1. The germline gives CDR1 MNHEY, CDR2 SMNVEV (reference sequence). The CDR3 is 14 residues long. The V gene end was trimmed by 7 bases and the J gene end by 4 bases; junction bases not matched to a gene: 5. The CDR3 loop is CASTGQGSTGELFF. In DNA form, the CDR3 reads TGTGCCAGCACCGGACAGGGATCCACCGGGGAGCTGTTTTTT.

The rearrangement uses TRBV19 and TRBJ1-5; possibly TRBD1 for D (6 bases). This CDR3 region has 15 residues. CDR1 and CDR2 from the germline V gene are LNHDA and SQIVND (reference sequence). Trimming left V 6 bases short and J 0 bases short, with 12 bases between. CDR3 sequence reads: CASRTGHSSNQPQHF. As DNA, the CDR3 is TGTGCCAGTAGGACGGGACACTCTAGCAATCAGCCCCAGCATTTT.

CDR3 coding DNA: TGTGCCAGCAGCGTAGTAGTGGCGGGGGCAGTATACACCTTC. Protein: CASSVVVAGAVYTF. The gene calls are TRBV9 and TRBJ1-2; tentative D call: TRBD1 (6 bases). The ends were cut back, 0 bases at V and 11 bases at J, with 17 bases in the middle. CDR3 length equals 14 residues. Germline V lookup: CDR1 SGDLS, CDR2 YYNGEE. Complete variable domain (other parts from reference TRBV9 and TRBJ1-2): DSGVTQTPKHLITATGQRVTLRCSPRSGDLSVYWYQQSLDQGLQFLIQYYNGEERAKGNILERFSAQQFPDLHSELNLSSLELGDSALYFCASSVVVAGAVYTFGSGTRLTVV.

This clone has only one observation. The chain links TRBV2 to TRBJ2-7; D remains ambiguous. Deletions cut 8 bases from V and 1 base from J, with 15 bases between. The V gene's germline CDR1 is SNHLY and CDR2 FYNNEI. CDR3 length equals 14 residues. This CDR3 is CASAPGQLSYEQYF. The DNA of the CDR3 is TGTGCCAGCGCCCCGGGTCAGTTGTCCTACGAGCAGTACTTC.